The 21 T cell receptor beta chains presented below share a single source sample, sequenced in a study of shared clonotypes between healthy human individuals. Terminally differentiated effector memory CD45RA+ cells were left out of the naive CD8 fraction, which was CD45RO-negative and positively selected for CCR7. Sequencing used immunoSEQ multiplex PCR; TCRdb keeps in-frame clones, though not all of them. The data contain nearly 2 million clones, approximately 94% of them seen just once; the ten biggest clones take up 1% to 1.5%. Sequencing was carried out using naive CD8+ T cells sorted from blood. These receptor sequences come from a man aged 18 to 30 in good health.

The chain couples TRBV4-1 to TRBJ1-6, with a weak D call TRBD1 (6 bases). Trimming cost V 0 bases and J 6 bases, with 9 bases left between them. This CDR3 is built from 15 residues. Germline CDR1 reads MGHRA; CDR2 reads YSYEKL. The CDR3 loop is CASSQDRGLNSPLHF. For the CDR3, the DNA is TGCGCCAGCAGCCAAGACAGGGGACTTAATTCACCCCTCCACTTT.

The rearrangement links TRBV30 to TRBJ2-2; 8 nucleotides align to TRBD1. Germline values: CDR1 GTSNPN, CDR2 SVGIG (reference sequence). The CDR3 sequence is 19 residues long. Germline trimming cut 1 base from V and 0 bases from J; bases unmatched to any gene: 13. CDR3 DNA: TGTGCCTGGAGTGCAAGAGGACAGGGATTTTGGGCGAACACCGGGGAGCTGTTTTTT. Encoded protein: CAWSARGQGFWANTGELFF.

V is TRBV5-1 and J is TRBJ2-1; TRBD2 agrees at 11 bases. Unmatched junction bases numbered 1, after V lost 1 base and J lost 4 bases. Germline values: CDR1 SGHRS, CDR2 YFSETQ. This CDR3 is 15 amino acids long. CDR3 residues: CASSLTSGRYNEQFF. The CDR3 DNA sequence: TGCGCCAGCAGCTTGACTAGCGGGAGATACAATGAGCAGTTCTTC.

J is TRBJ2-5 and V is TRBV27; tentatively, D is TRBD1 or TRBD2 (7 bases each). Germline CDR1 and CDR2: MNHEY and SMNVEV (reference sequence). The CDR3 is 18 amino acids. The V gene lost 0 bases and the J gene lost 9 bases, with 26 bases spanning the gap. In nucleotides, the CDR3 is TGTGCCAGCAGTTTATCGAGCCCAGGGGGGGGTTGGACACTCCCCCAGTACTTC. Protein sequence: CASSLSSPGGGWTLPQYF.

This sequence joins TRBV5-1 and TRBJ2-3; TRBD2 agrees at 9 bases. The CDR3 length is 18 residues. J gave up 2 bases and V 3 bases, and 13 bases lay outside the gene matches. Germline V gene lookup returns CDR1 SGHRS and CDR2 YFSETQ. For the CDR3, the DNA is TGCGCCAGCAGCTCCCCGTGGGAAAGCGGGGGGATCACAGATACGCAGTATTTT. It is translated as CASSSPWESGGITDTQYF.

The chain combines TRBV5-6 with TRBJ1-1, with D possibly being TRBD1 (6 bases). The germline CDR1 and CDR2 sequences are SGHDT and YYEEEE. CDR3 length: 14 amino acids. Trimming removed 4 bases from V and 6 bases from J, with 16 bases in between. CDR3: CASSIPQGIAEAFF. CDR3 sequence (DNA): TGTGCCAGCAGCATCCCGCAGGGGATTGCTGAAGCTTTCTTT.

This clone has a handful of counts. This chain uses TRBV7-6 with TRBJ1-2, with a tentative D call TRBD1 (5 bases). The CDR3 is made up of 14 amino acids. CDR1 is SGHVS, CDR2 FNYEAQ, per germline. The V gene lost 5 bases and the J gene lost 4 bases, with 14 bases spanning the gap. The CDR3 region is CASSAQGGPYGYTF. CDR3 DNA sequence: TGTGCCAGCAGCGCCCAGGGTGGGCCCTATGGCTACACCTTC.

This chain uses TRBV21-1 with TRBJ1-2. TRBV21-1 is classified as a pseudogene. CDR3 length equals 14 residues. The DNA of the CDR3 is TGTGCCAGCAGCAGGAGGACGAGGGGCTATGGCTACACCTTC. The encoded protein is CASSRRTRGYGYTF.

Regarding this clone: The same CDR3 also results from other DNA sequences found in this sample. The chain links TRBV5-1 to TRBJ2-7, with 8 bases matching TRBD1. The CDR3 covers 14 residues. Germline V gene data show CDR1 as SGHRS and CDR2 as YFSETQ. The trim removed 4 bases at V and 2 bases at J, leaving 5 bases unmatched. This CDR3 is CASSPWTGTYEQYF. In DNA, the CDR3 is TGCGCCAGCAGCCCGTGGACAGGGACCTACGAGCAGTACTTC.

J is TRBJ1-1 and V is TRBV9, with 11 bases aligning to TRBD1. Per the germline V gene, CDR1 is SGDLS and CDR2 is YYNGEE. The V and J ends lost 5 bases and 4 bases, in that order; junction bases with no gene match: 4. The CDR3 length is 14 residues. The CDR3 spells CASSRDRGSTEAFF. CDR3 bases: TGTGCCAGCAGTAGGGACAGGGGGAGCACTGAAGCTTTCTTT.

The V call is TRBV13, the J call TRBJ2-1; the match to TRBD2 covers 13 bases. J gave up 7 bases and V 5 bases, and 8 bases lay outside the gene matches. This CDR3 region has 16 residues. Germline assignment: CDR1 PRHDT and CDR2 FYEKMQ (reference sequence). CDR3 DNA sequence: TGTGCCAGCAGCCCTATACTAGCGGGAGGGGGGAATGAGCAGTTCTTC. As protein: CASSPILAGGGNEQFF. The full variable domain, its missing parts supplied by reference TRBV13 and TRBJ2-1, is AAGVIQSPRHLIKEKRETATLKCYPIPRHDTVYWYQQGPGQDPQFLISFYEKMQSDKGSIPDRFSAQQFSDYHSELNMSSLELGDSALYFCASSPILAGGGNEQFFGPGTRLTVL.

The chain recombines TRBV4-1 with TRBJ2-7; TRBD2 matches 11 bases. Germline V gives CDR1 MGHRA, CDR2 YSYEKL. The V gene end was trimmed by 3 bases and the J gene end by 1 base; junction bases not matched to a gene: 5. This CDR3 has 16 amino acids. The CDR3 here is CASSQVRLAGSYEQYF. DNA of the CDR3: TGCGCCAGCAGCCAGGTCCGACTAGCGGGGTCCTACGAGCAGTACTTC.

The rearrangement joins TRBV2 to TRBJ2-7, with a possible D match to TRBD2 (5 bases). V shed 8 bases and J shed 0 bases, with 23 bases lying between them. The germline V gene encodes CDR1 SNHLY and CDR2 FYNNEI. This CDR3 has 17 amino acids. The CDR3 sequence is CASDLSPGRTDSYEQYF. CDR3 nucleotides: TGTGCCAGCGACCTAAGCCCAGGAAGGACTGACTCCTACGAGCAGTACTTC.

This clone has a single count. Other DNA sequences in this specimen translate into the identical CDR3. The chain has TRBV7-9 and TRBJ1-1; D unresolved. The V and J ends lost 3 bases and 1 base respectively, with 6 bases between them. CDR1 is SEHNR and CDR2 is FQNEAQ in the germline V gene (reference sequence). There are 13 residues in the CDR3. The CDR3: CASSLRPNTEAFF. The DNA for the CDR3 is TGTGCCAGCAGCTTGAGGCCGAACACTGAAGCTTTCTTT.

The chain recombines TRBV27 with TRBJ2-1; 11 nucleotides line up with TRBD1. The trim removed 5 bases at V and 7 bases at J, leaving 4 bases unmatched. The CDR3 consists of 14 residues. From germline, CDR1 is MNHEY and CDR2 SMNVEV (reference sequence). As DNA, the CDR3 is TGTGCCAGCAGTGCCGGGACAGGGGGGAATGAGCAGTTCTTC. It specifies CASSAGTGGNEQFF.

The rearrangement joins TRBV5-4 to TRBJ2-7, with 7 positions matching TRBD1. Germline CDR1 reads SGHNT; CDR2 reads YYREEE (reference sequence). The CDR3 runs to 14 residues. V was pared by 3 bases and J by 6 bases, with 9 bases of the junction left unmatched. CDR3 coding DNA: TGTGCCAGCAGCTCGGACAGGTTTCGAGCCGAGCAGTACTTC. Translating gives CASSSDRFRAEQYF. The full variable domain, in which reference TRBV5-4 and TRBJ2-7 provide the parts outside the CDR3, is ETGVTQSPTHLIKTRGQQVTLRCSSQSGHNTVSWYQQALGQGPQFIFQYYREEENGRGNFPPRFSGLQFPNYSSELNVNALELDDSALYLCASSSDRFRAEQYFGPGTRLTVT.

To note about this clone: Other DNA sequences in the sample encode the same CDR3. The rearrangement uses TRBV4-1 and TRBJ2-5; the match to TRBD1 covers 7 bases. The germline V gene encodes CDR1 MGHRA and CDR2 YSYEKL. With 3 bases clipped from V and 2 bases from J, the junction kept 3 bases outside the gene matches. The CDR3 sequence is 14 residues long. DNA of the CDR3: TGCGCCAGCAGCCAGACAGGGCTTCAAGAGACCCAGTACTTC. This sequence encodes CASSQTGLQETQYF.

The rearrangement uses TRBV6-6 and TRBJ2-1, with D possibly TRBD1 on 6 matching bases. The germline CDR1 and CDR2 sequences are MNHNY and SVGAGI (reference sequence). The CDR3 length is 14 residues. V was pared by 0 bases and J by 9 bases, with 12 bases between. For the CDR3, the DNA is TGTGCCAGCAGTTACTCGAACAGGGATGGTGAGCAGTTCTTC. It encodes CASSYSNRDGEQFF.

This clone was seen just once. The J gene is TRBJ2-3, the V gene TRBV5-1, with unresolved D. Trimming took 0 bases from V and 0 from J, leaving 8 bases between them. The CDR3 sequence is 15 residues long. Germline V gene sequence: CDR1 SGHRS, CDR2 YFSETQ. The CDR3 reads CASSLAPTSTDTQYF. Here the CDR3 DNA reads TGCGCCAGCAGCTTGGCCCCGACTAGCACAGATACGCAGTATTTT. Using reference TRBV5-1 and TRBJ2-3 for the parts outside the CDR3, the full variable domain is KAGVTQTPRYLIKTRGQQVTLSCSPISGHRSVSWYQQTPGQGLQFLFEYFSETQRNKGNFPGRFSGRQFSNSRSEMNVSTLELGDSALYLCASSLAPTSTDTQYFGPGTRLTVL.

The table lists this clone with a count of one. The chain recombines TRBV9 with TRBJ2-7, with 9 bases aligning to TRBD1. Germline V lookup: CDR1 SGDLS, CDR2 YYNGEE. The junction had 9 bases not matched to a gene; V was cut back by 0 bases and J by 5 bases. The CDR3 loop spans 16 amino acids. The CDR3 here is CASSVDSGQGYHEQYF. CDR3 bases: TGTGCCAGCAGCGTAGATTCTGGACAGGGGTACCACGAGCAGTACTTC.

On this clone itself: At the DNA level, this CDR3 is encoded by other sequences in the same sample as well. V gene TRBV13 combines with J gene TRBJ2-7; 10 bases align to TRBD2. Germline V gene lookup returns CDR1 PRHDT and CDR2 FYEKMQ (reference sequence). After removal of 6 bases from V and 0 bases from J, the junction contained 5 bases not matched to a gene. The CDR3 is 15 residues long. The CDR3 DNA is TGTGCCAGCAGTCTAGCGGGGGCCCCCTCCTACGAGCAGTACTTC. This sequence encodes CASSLAGAPSYEQYF.